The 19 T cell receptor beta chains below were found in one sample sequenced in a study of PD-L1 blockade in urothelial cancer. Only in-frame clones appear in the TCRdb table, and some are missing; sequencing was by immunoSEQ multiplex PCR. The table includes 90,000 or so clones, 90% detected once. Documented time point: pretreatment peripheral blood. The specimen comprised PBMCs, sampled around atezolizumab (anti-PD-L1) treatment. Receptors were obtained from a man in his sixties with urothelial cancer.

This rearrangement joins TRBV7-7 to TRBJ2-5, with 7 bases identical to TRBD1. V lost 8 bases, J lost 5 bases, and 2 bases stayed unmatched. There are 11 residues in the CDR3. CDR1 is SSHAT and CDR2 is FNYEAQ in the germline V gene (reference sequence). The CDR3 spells CASSQGETQYF. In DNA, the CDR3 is TGTGCCAGCTCACAGGGGGAGACCCAGTACTTC.

The CDR3 loop is CASSSQGGGQYF. The CDR3 bases are TGTGCCAGCAGCTCCCAAGGGGGCGGGCAGTACTTC. V gene TRBV9 combines with J gene TRBJ2-7, with 7 bases fitting TRBD1. The germline V gene encodes CDR1 SGDLS and CDR2 YYNGEE. This CDR3 is built from 12 residues. Germline trimming cut 4 bases from V and 9 bases from J; bases unmatched to any gene: 7.

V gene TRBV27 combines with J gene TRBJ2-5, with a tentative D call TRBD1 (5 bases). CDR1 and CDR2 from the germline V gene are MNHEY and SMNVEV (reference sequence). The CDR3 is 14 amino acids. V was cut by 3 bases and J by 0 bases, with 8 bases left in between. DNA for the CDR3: TGTGCCAGCAGTTTGGCAGGGTACCAAGAGACCCAGTACTTC. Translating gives CASSLAGYQETQYF.

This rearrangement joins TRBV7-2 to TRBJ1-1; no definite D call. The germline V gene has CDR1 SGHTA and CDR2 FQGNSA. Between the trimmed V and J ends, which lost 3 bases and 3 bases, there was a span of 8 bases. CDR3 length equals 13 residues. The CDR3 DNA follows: TGTGCCAGCAGCTTCAGCGGACACACTGAAGCTTTCTTT. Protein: CASSFSGHTEAFF.

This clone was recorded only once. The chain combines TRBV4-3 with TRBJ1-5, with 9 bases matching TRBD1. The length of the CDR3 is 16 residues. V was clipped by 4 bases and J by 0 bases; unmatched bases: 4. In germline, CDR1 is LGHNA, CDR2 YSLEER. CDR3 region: CASSPGTGNSNQPQHF. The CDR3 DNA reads TGCGCCAGCAGCCCGGGGACAGGGAATAGCAATCAGCCCCAGCATTTT.

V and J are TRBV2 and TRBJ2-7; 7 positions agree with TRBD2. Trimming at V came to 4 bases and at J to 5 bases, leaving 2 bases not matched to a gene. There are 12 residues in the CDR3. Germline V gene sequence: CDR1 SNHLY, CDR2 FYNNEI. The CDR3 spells CASSGGSDEQYF. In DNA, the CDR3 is TGTGCCAGCAGTGGCGGGAGCGACGAGCAGTACTTC.

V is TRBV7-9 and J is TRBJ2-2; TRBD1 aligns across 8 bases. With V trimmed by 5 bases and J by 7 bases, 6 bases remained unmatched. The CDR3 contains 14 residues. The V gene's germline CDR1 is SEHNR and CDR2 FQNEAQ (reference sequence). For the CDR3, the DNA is TGTGCCAGCAGCCGCAGGGGGCAAGGCGGGGAGCTGTTTTTT. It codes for CASSRRGQGGELFF.

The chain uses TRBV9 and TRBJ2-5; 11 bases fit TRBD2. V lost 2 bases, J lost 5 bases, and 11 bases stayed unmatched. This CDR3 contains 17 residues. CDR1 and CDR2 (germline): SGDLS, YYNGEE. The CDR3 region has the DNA TGTGCCAGCAGCGTTTCGGGTAGCGGGGGGGCCGGGGAGACCCAGTACTTC. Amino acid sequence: CASSVSGSGGAGETQYF.

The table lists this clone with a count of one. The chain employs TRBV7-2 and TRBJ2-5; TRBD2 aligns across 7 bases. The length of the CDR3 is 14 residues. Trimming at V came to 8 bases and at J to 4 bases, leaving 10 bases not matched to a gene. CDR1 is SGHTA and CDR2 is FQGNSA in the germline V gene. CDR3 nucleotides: TGTGCCAGCGGGGGTTGGGGAGGGGTAGAGACCCAGTACTTC. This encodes CASGGWGGVETQYF.

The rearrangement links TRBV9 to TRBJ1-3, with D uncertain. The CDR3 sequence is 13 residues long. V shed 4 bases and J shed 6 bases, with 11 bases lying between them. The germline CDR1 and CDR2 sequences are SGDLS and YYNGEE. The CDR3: CASSTRELNTIYF. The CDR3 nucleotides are TGTGCCAGCAGCACACGGGAGCTAAACACCATATATTTT.

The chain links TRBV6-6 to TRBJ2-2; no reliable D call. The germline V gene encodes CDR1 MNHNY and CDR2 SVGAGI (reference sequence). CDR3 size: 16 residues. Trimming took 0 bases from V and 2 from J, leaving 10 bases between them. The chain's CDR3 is CASSYSMYSNTGELFF. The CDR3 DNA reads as TGTGCCAGCAGTTACTCGATGTACAGCAACACCGGGGAGCTGTTTTTT.

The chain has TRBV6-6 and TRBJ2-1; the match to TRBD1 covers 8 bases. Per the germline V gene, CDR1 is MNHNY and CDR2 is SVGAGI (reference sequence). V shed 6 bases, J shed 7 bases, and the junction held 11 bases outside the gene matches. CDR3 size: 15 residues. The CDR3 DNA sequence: TGTGCCAGCAGGTCCGGGACAGGACTTCTGAATGAGCAGTTCTTC. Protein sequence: CASRSGTGLLNEQFF.

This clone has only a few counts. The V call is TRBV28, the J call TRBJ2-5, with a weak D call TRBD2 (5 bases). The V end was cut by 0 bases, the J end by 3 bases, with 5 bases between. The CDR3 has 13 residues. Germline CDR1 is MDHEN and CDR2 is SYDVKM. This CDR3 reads CASSLWEEETQYF. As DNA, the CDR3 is TGTGCCAGCAGTTTATGGGAGGAAGAGACCCAGTACTTC.

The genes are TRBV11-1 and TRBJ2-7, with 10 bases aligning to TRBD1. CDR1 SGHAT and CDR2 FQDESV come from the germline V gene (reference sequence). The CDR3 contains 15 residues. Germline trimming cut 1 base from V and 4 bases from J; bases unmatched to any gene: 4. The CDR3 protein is CASSLVSGQGYEQYF. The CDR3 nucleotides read TGTGCCAGCAGCTTAGTATCGGGACAGGGGTACGAGCAGTACTTC. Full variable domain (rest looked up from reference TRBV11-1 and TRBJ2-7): EAEVAQSPRYKITEKSQAVAFWCDPISGHATLYWYRQILGQGPELLVQFQDESVVDDSQLPKDRFSAERLKGVDSTLKIQPAELGDSAMYLCASSLVSGQGYEQYFGPGTRLTVT.

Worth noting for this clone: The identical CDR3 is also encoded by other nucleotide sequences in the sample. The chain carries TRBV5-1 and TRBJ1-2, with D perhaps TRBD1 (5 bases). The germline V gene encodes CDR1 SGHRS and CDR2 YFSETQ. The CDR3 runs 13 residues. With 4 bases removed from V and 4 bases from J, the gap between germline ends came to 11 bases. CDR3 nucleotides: TGCGCCAGCAGCCCAGACAGTAGCTATGGCTACACCTTC. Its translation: CASSPDSSYGYTF.

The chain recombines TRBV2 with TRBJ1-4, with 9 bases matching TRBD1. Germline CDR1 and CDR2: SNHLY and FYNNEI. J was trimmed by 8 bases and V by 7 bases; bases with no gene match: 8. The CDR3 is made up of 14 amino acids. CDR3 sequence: CASNPGTGSEKLFF. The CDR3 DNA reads TGTGCCAGCAACCCCGGGACAGGGAGCGAAAAACTGTTTTTT.

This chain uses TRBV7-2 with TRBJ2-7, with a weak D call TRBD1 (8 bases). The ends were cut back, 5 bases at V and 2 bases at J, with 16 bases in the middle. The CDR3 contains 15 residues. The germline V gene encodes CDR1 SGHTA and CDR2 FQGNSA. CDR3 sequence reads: CASSPRTGRAYEQYF. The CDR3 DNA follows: TGTGCCAGCAGCCCTCGGACAGGGAGGGCCTACGAGCAGTACTTC.

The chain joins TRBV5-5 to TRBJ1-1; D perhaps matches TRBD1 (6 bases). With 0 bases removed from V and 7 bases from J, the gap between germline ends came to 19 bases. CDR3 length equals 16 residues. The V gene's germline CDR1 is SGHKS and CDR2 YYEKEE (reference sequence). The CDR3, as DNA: TGTGCCAGCAGCTTGGGCCCCACACAGGGCCCGGTTGAAGCTTTCTTT. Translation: CASSLGPTQGPVEAFF.

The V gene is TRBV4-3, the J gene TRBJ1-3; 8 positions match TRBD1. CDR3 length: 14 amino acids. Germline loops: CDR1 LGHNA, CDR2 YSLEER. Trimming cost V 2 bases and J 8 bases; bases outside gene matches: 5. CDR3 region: CASSQQGARDTIYF. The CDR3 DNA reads TGCGCCAGCAGCCAACAGGGGGCGCGGGACACCATATATTTT.